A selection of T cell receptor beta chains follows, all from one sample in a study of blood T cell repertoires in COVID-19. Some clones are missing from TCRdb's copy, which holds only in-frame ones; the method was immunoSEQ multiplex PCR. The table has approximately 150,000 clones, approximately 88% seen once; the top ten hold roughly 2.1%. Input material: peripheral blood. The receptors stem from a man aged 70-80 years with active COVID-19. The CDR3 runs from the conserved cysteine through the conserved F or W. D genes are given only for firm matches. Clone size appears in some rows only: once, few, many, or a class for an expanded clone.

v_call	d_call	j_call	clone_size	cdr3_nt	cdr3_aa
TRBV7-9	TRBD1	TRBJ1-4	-	TGTGCCAGCAGAGGACAGGGGAACAATGAAAAACTGTTTTTT	CASRGQGNNEKLFF
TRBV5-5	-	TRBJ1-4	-	TGTGCCAGCAGCTTGGGACAGGTTGGCGTTAATGAAAAACTGTTTTTT	CASSLGQVGVNEKLFF
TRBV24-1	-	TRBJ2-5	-	TGTGCCACCAGTGAAATAGCCCAAGAGACCCAGTACTTC	CATSEIAQETQYF
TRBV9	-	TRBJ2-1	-	TGTGCCAGCAGCTTACTAGATTTCGATGAGCAGTTCTTC	CASSLLDFDEQFF
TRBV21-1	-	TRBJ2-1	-	TGTGCCAGCAGCAAAGTCCTACGGGGTAGCGGGACTTACAATGAGCAGTTCTTC	CASSKVLRGSGTYNEQFF
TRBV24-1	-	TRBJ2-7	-	TGTGCCACCAGTGTAGGGGGGGCCGCCGGCGAGCAGTACTTC	CATSVGGAAGEQYF
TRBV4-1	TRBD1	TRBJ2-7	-	TGCGCCAGCAGCCAAGAGGACAGGGGAGGGGACGAGCAGTACTTC	CASSQEDRGGDEQYF
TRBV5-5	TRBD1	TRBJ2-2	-	TGTGCCAGCAGCCAGGGACAGACGAACACCGGGGAGCTGTTTTTT	CASSQGQTNTGELFF
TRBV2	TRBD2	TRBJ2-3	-	TGTGCCAGCAAAAGTTCTAGCGGGAGCACAGATACGCAGTATTTT	CASKSSSGSTDTQYF
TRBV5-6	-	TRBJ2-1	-	TGTGCCAGCAGCTTGGGGCGGGACTACAATGAGCAGTTCTTC	CASSLGRDYNEQFF
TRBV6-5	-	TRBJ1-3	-	TGTGCCAGCAGCGGAGTCGGAAACACCATATATTTT	CASSGVGNTIYF
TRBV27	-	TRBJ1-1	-	TGTGCCAGCAGTTTGAAGGGGTTGAACACTGAAGCTTTCTTT	CASSLKGLNTEAFF
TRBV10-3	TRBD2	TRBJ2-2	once	TGTGCCATCAGTGAAATTTTGGGTAGGGCGGGAGTGGGCACCGGGGAGCTGTTTTTT	CAISEILGRAGVGTGELFF
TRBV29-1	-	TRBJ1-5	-	TGCAGCGTTGGGTTCTCTGGAGGGGCCAATCAGCCCCAGCATTTT	CSVGFSGGANQPQHF
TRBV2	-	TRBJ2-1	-	TGTGCCAGCAGCATGGAATCGTACAGGTCCTCCGTAGGTGAGCAGTTCTTC	CASSMESYRSSVGEQFF
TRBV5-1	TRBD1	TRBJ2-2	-	TGCGCCACCGGGACAGACAACACCGGGGAGCTGTTTTTT	CATGTDNTGELFF
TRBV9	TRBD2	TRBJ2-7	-	TGTGCCAGCAGCTCGCCCCCGACGGAGGCGGGGGTAAACTACGAGCAGTACTTC	CASSSPPTEAGVNYEQYF
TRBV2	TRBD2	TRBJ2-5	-	TGTGCCAGCACTGGACTAGCGGGAGGTACGGAGACCCAGTACTTC	CASTGLAGGTETQYF
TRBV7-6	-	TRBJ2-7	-	TGTGCCAGCAGCTTAGGGGAGAGTCGCTACGAGCAGTACTTC	CASSLGESRYEQYF
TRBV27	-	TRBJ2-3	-	TGTGCCAGCAGTCCGAGCCCGGGCAGGGACACAGATACGCAGTATTTT	CASSPSPGRDTDTQYF
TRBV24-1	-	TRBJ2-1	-	TGTGCCACCAGTGATCCACCCACGGATGAGCAGTTCTTC	CATSDPPTDEQFF
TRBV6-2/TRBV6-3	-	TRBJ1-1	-	TGTGCCAGCAGATACGGGTTCGAGGACATGAACACTGAAGCTTTCTTT	CASRYGFEDMNTEAFF
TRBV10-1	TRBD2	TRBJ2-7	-	TGCGCCAGCAGTCCTGGAGGGACTAGCGGGAGCACTATATCCTACGAGCAGTACTTC	CASSPGGTSGSTISYEQYF
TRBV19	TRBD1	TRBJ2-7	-	TGTGCCAGTAGTGTCACAGGGGGCTACGAGCAGTACTTC	CASSVTGGYEQYF
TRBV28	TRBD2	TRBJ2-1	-	TGTGCCAGCAGTTTAAGCGGGACTGACGATGAGCAGTTCTTC	CASSLSGTDDEQFF
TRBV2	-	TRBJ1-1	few	TGTGCCAGCAGTGAACAGGGAAGGACTGAAGCTTTCTTT	CASSEQGRTEAFF
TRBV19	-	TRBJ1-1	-	TGTGCCAGTAGCGACCCAGGGGTCAGCACTGAAGCTTTCTTT	CASSDPGVSTEAFF
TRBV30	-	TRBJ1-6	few	TGTGCCTCCTCTAGCGCCTATAATTCACCCCTCCACTTT	CASSSAYNSPLHF
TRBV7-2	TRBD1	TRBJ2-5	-	TGTGCCAGCAGCTTGAACACAGGGGCATTTTCTCGGGAGACCCAGTACTTC	CASSLNTGAFSRETQYF